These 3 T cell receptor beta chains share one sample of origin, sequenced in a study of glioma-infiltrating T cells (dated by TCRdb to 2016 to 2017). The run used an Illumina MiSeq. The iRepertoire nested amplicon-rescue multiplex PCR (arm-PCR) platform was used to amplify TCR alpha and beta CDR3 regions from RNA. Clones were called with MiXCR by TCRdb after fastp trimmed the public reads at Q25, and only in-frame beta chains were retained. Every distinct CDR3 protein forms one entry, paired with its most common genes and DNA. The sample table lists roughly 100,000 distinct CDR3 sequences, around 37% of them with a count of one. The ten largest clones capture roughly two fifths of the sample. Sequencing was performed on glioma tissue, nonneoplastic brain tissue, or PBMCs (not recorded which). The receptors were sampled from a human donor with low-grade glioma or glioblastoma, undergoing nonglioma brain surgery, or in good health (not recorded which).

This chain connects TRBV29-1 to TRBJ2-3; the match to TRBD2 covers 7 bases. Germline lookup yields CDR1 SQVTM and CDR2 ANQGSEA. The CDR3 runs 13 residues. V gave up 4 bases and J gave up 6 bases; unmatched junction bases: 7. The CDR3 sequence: CSVGSGDGDTQYF. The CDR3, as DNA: TGCAGCGTTGGAAGCGGGGATGGGGATACGCAGTATTTT.

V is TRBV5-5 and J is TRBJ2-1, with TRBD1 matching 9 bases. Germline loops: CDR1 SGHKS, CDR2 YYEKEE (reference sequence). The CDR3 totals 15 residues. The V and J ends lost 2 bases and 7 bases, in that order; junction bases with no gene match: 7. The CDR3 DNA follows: TGTGCCAGCAGCTTTGGGACAGGGTCGCGGAATGAGCAGTTCTTC. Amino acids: CASSFGTGSRNEQFF.

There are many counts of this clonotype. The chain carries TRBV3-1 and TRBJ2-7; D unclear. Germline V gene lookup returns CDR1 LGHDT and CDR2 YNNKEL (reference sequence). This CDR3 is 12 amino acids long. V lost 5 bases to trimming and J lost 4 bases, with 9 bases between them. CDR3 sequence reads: CASSSLGYEQYF. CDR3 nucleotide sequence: TGTGCCAGCAGCTCCTTGGGGTACGAGCAGTACTTC.